This T cell receptor beta chain was recorded in a study of cytomegalovirus exposure and HLA in healthy donors. TCRdb keeps only in-frame clones here, not all; method: immunoSEQ multiplex PCR. Of roughly 220,000 clones listed, about 90% were seen once; the top ten hold about 0.95%. The donors were part of the validation cohort of 120 subjects. That cohort was separate from the first cohort, which comprised under 750 subjects. Germline loops: CDR1 MNHEY, CDR2 SVGAGI. V was cut by 2 bases and J by 0 bases, with 11 bases left in between. The CDR3 sequence is 16 residues long. The clonotype comes from a woman in her late teens or twenties in good health and CMV-seronegative. Material: PBMCs. V and J are TRBV6-5 and TRBJ1-5; D not resolved. In DNA form, the CDR3 reads TGTGCCAGCAGTTACCCCTTCGTCCCTAGCAATCAGCCCCAGCATTTT. Protein product: CASSYPFVPSNQPQHF.